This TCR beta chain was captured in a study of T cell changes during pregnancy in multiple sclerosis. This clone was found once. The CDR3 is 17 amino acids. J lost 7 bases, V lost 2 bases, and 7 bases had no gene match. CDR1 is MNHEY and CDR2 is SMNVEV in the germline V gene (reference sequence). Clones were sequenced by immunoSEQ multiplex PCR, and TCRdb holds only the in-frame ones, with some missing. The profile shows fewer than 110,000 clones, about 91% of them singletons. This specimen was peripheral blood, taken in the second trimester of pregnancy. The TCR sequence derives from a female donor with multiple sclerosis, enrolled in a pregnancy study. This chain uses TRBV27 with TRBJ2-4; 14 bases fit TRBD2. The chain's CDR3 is CASSLGGTSGSLNIQYF. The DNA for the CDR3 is TGTGCCAGCAGTTTAGGGGGGACTAGCGGGAGTTTGAACATTCAGTACTTC.